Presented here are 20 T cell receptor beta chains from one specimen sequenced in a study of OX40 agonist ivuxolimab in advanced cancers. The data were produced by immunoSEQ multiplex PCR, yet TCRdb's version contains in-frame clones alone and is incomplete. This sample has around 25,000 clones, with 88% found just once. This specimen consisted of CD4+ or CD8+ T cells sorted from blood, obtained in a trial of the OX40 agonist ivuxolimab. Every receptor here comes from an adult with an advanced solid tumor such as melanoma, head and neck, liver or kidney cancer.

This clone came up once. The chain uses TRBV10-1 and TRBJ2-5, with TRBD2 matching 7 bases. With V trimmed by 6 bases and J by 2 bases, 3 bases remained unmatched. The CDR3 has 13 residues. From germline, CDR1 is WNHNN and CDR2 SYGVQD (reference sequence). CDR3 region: CASSRTRQETQYF. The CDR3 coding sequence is TGCGCCAGCAGCCGGACTAGACAAGAGACCCAGTACTTC.

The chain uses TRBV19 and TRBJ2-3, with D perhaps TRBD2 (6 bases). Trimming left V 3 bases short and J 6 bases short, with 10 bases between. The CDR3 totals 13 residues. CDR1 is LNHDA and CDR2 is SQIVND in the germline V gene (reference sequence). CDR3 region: CASSMAGTDTQYF. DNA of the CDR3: TGTGCCAGTAGTATGGCGGGGACCGATACGCAGTATTTT.

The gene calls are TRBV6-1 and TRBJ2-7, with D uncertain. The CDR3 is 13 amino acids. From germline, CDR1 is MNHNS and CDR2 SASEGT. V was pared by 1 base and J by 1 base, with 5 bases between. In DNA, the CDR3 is TGTGCCAGCAGTGAAGGTGGGTCCTACGAGCAGTACTTC. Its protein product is CASSEGGSYEQYF.

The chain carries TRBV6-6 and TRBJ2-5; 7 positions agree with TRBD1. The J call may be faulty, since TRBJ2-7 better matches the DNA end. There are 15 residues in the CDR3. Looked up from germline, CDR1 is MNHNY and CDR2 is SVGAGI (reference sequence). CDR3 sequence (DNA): TGTGCCAGCAGTTACTCGACGGGACAGACCTACGAGCAGTACTTC. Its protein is CASSYSTGQTYEQYF.

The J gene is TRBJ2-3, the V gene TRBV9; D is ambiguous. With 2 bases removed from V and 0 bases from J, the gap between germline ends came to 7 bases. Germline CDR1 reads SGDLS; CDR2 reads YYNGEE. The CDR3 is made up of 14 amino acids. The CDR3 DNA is TGTGCCAGCAGCGTTAGCCAGAGCACAGATACGCAGTATTTT. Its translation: CASSVSQSTDTQYF.

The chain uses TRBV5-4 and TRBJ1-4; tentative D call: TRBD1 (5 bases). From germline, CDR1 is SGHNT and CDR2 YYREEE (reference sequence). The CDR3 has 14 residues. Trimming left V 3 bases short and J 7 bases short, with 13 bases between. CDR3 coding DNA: TGTGCCAGCAGCTCTTCAGGGTGGGGTGAAAAACTGTTTTTT. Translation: CASSSSGWGEKLFF. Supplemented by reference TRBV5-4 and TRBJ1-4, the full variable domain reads ETGVTQSPTHLIKTRGQQVTLRCSSQSGHNTVSWYQQALGQGPQFIFQYYREEENGRGNFPPRFSGLQFPNYSSELNVNALELDDSALYLCASSSSGWGEKLFFGSGTQLSVL.

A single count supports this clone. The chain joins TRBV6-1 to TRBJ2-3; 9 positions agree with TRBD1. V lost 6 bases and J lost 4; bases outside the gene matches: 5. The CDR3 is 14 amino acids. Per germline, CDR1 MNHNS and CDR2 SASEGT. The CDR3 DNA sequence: TGTGCCAGCAGGAACGACAGGGGGTCAGATACGCAGTATTTT. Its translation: CASRNDRGSDTQYF.

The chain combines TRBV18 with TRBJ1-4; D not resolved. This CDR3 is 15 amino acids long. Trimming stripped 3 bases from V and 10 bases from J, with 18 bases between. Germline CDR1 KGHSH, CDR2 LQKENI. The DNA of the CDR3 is TGTGCCAGCTCACCTAACGAACGGGATGGAGGAAAACTGTTTTTT. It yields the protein CASSPNERDGGKLFF.

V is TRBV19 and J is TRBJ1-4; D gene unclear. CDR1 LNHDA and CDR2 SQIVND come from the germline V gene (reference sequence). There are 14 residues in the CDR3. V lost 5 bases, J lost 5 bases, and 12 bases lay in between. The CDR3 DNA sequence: TGTGCCAGTAGTCCGGTAACTCAGAATGAAAAACTGTTTTTT. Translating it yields CASSPVTQNEKLFF.

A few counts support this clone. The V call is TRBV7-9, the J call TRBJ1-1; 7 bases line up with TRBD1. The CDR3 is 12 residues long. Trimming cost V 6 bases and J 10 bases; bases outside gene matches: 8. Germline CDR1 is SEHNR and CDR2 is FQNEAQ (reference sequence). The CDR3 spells CASSTEGAGAFF. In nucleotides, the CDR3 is TGTGCCAGCAGTACAGAGGGGGCCGGAGCTTTCTTT.

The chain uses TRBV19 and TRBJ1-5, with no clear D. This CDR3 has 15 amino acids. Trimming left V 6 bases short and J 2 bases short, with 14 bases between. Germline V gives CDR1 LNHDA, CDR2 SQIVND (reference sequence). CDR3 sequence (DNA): TGTGCCAGTAGCCCCTTGGGTGACGGCAATCAGCCCCAGCATTTT. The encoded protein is CASSPLGDGNQPQHF. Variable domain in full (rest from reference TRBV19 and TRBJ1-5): DGGITQSPKYLFRKEGQNVTLSCEQNLNHDAMYWYRQDPGQGLRLIYYSQIVNDFQKGDIAEGYSVSREKKESFPLTVTSAQKNPTAFYLCASSPLGDGNQPQHFGDGTRLSIL.

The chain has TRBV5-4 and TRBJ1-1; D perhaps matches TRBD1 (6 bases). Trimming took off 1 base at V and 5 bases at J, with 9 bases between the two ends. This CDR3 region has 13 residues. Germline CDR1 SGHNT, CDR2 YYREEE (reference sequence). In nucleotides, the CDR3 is TGTGCCAGCAGCTTGTTAGGGGGGACTGAAGCTTTCTTT. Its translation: CASSLLGGTEAFF.

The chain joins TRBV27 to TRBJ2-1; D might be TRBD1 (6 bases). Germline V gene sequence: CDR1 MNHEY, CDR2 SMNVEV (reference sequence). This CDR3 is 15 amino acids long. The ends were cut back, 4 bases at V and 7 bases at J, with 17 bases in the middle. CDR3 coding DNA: TGTGCCAGCAGTTCAACAGGGCTTCCGGGAAATGAGCAGTTCTTC. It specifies CASSSTGLPGNEQFF.

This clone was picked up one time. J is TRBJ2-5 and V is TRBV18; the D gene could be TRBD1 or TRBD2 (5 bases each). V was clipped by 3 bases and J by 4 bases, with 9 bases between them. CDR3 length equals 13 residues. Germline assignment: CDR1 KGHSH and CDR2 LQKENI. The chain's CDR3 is CASSPGPPETQYF. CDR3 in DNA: TGTGCCAGCTCACCGGGACCCCCAGAGACCCAGTACTTC.

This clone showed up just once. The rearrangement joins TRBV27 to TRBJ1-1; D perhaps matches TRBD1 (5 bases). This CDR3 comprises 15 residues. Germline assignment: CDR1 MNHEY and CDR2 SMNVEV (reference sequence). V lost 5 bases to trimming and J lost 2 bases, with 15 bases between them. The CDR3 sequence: CASSPISTDNTEAFF. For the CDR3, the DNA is TGTGCCAGCAGTCCAATCTCGACAGATAACACTGAAGCTTTCTTT.

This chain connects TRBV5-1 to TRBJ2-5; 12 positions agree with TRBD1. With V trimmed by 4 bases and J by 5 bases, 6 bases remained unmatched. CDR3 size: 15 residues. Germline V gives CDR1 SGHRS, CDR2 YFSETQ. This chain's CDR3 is CASSVAGTGGETQYF. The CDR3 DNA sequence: TGCGCCAGCAGCGTAGCCGGGACAGGGGGCGAGACCCAGTACTTC.

CDR3 residues: CASSLAGTSGHSYEQYF. The CDR3, as DNA: TGTGCCAGCAGTTTGGCCGGGACTAGCGGGCACTCCTACGAGCAGTACTTC. The chain uses TRBV27 and TRBJ2-7; 12 bases map to TRBD2. CDR3 length equals 17 residues. V was clipped by 3 bases and J by 0 bases; unmatched bases: 6. Germline assignment: CDR1 MNHEY and CDR2 SMNVEV (reference sequence).

The DNA for the CDR3 is TGTGCCAGCAGGGACCCGGGCGCAAACCTCGAGCAGTACTTC. The encoded protein is CASRDPGANLEQYF. The genes are TRBV6-6 and TRBJ2-7; unclear D gene. The germline gives CDR1 MNHNY, CDR2 SVGAGI (reference sequence). Trimming removed 6 bases from V and 6 bases from J, with 18 bases in between. The CDR3 has 14 residues.

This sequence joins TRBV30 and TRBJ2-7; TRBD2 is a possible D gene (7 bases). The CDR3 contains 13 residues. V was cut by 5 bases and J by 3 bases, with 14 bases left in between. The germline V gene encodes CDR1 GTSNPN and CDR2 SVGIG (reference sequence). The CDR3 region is CAWGEGGIYEQYF. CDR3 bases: TGTGCCTGGGGGGAGGGGGGGATCTACGAGCAGTACTTC.

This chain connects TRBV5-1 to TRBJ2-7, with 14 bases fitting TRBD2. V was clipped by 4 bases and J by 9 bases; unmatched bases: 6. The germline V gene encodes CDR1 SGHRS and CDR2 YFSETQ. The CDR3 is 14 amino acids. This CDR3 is CASSTGLAGGLQYF. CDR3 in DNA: TGCGCCAGCAGCACTGGACTAGCGGGGGGCCTGCAGTACTTC.